Listed below are T cell receptor beta chains from one sample, sequenced in a study of blood T cell repertoires in COVID-19. This table comes from immunoSEQ multiplex PCR, and its TCRdb copy is limited to in-frame clones, with some not included. The data contain about 120,000 clones, over 60% of them singletons. The sample consisted of peripheral blood. Receptors were obtained from a man aged 40-55 years with active or convalescent COVID-19. Both conserved end residues are part of each CDR3. The order of the fields is V gene, J gene, CDR3 length, D gene, clone size, CDR3 protein, CDR3 DNA. The D gene is left open where the match is weak. Size is omitted from some rows. Given values are once, few, many or a class for expanded clones.

TRBV11-2	TRBJ1-6	16	TRBD1	-	CASSPRQGSYNSPLHF	TGTGCCAGCAGCCCTCGACAGGGTTCCTATAATTCACCCCTCCACTTT
TRBV11-1	TRBJ2-3	17	TRBD2	-	CASSLAASGGPSDTQYF	TGTGCCAGCAGCTTAGCAGCTAGCGGGGGCCCTTCAGATACGCAGTATTTT
TRBV19	TRBJ1-5	13	-	once	CASSQQGNQPQHF	TGTGCCAGTAGCCAACAGGGAAATCAGCCCCAGCATTTT
TRBV29-1	TRBJ2-1	13	TRBD2	-	CSARSGVYNEQFF	TGCAGCGCCCGTAGCGGGGTTTACAATGAGCAGTTCTTC
TRBV15	TRBJ2-5	15	TRBD2	-	CATSREIAGRETQYF	TGTGCCACCAGCAGGGAAATAGCGGGAAGGGAGACCCAGTACTTC
TRBV28	TRBJ1-1	13	TRBD1	-	CASRLDPGQGAFF	TGTGCCAGCCGACTGGACCCGGGACAGGGAGCTTTCTTT
TRBV6-5	TRBJ1-3	13	-	few	CASTPPGGNTIYF	TGTGCCAGCACCCCCCCGGGGGGAAACACCATATATTTT
TRBV10-3	TRBJ2-7	13	TRBD1	-	CAISRDSKYEQYF	TGTGCCATCAGCAGGGACAGTAAATACGAGCAGTACTTC
TRBV29-1	TRBJ2-3	15	TRBD2	-	CSVEDYEREADTQYF	TGCAGCGTTGAAGATTACGAGCGGGAGGCTGATACGCAGTATTTT
TRBV2	TRBJ1-2	11	-	-	CASSDYLGYTF	TGTGCCAGCAGTGATTATTTGGGCTACACCTTC
TRBV19	TRBJ1-1	14	-	-	CATSGGKMNTEAFF	TGTGCCACGTCCGGCGGCAAGATGAACACTGAAGCTTTCTTT
TRBV5-6	TRBJ1-4	13	-	few	CASSLTTNEKLFF	TGTGCCAGCAGCCTTACAACTAATGAAAAACTGTTTTTT
TRBV7-2	TRBJ2-7	11	-	-	CASSLYFEQYF	TGTGCCAGCAGCTTATACTTCGAGCAGTACTTC
TRBV7-7	TRBJ2-5	15	TRBD2	-	CASSLGSGGQETQYF	TGTGCCAGCAGCTTAGGTTCGGGAGGGCAAGAGACCCAGTACTTC
TRBV6-6	TRBJ2-3	17	-	once	CASSPRGLRTGTDTQYF	TGTGCCAGCAGTCCGCGGGGGCTGAGAACAGGCACAGATACGCAGTATTTT
TRBV28	TRBJ2-5	11	-	-	CASQGKETQYF	TGTGCCAGCCAGGGAAAAGAGACCCAGTACTTC
TRBV19	TRBJ1-5	15	TRBD1	-	CASSPRTGTNQPQHF	TGTGCCAGTAGTCCTAGGACAGGGACTAATCAGCCCCAGCATTTT
TRBV7-6	TRBJ2-3	20	TRBD2	-	CARLKGGGGPLKISTDTQYF	TGTGCCAGGCTTAAAGGCGGGGGGGGGCCGCTAAAGATTAGCACAGATACGCAGTATTTT
TRBV7-2	TRBJ2-3	16	-	-	CASSLDTGRSTDTQYF	TGTGCCAGCAGCTTAGATACGGGTCGATCCACAGATACGCAGTATTTT
TRBV21-1	TRBJ1-5	16	-	-	CASSKAREGLDQPQHF	TGTGCCAGCAGCAAAGCCAGGGAGGGACTTGATCAGCCCCAGCATTTT
TRBV28	TRBJ1-5	15	TRBD1	-	CASSPPGQNNQPQHF	TGTGCCAGCAGCCCTCCGGGACAGAACAATCAGCCCCAGCATTTT
TRBV24-1	TRBJ1-2	16	TRBD1	-	CATSDLGPRGRNGYTF	TGTGCCACCAGTGATTTGGGGCCCAGGGGGCGGAATGGCTACACCTTC
TRBV30	TRBJ1-3	14	TRBD1	-	CAWSAGGTGNTIYF	TGTGCCTGGAGTGCAGGGGGAACGGGAAACACCATATATTTT
TRBV5-1	TRBJ2-1	15	-	-	CASSLAGGAEDEQFF	TGCGCCAGCAGCTTGGCCGGTGGAGCGGAGGATGAGCAGTTCTTC
TRBV29-1	TRBJ1-3	19	TRBD1	-	CSVEGTTGQGISSGNTIYF	TGCAGCGTTGAGGGGACGACGGGACAGGGAATTTCCTCGGGAAACACCATATATTTT
TRBV5-6	TRBJ1-3	16	TRBD1	few	CASSQIGTDSGNTIYF	TGTGCCAGCAGCCAAATCGGGACAGACTCTGGAAACACCATATATTTT
TRBV9	TRBJ2-1	15	TRBD1	-	CASSVGQGRYNEQFF	TGTGCCAGCAGCGTGGGACAGGGTCGATACAATGAGCAGTTCTTC
TRBV27	TRBJ1-6	14	-	many	CASSPTGYNSPLHF	TGTGCCAGCAGCCCGACAGGTTATAATTCACCCCTCCACTTT
TRBV9	TRBJ2-7	13	-	-	CASSVGGRDEQYF	TGTGCCAGCAGCGTAGGGGGGCGAGACGAGCAGTACTTC
TRBV9	TRBJ2-1	15	TRBD2	-	CASSVEQRGAGEQFF	TGTGCCAGCAGCGTAGAACAGCGGGGGGCGGGTGAGCAGTTCTTC
TRBV13	TRBJ1-5	14	-	-	CASSSETTNQPQHF	TGTGCCAGCAGCTCCGAGACAACAAATCAGCCCCAGCATTTT
TRBV5-1	TRBJ1-1	14	-	-	CASSRQNSHDEAFF	TGCGCCAGCAGCCGACAGAACTCACACGACGAAGCTTTCTTT
TRBV11-2	TRBJ2-1	17	TRBD2	-	CASSLGPTSGSLVEQFF	TGTGCCAGCAGCTTAGGCCCCACTAGCGGGAGTCTCGTTGAGCAGTTCTTC
TRBV19	TRBJ2-7	14	TRBD2	-	CASRTSGPAYEQYF	TGTGCCAGTAGAACTAGCGGGCCTGCCTACGAGCAGTACTTC
TRBV2	TRBJ2-5	14	-	-	CASSEIGGVETQYF	TGTGCCAGCAGTGAAATTGGAGGGGTAGAGACCCAGTACTTC
TRBV5-1	TRBJ2-1	15	-	few	CASSLGTSNRDEQFF	TGCGCCAGCAGCTTGGGAACTTCCAATCGGGATGAGCAGTTCTTC
TRBV18	TRBJ1-5	15	-	few	CASSPPGGREQPQHF	TGTGCCAGCTCACCACCGGGGGGAAGAGAGCAGCCCCAGCATTTT
TRBV12-3/TRBV12-4	TRBJ1-2	13	-	-	CASSLGQLYGYTF	TGTGCCAGCAGTTTAGGACAGCTATATGGCTACACCTTC
TRBV16	TRBJ1-2	15	TRBD1	-	CASSHFNRGEDGYTF	TGTGCCAGCAGCCATTTTAACAGGGGCGAAGATGGCTACACCTTC
TRBV28	TRBJ1-1	15	-	-	CASSAGGGANTEAFF	TGTGCCAGCAGTGCGGGAGGGGGGGCGAACACTGAAGCTTTCTTT
TRBV6-5	TRBJ2-7	16	TRBD1	-	CASSYSVRGPVYEQYF	TGTGCCAGCAGTTACTCGGTCAGGGGGCCGGTCTACGAGCAGTACTTC
TRBV6-5	TRBJ1-6	13	-	-	CASRDSGNSPLHF	TGTGCCAGCAGGGACAGTGGGAATTCACCCCTCCACTTT
TRBV6-1	TRBJ1-2	15	-	-	CASSEAGANAYGYTF	TGTGCCAGCAGTGAAGCGGGAGCTAACGCCTATGGCTACACCTTC
TRBV28	TRBJ1-6	15	-	few	CASRSSGTPSSPLHF	TGTGCCAGCAGATCCTCCGGGACACCGAGTTCACCCCTCCACTTT